This is a list of T cell receptor beta chains from one sample in a study of blood T cell repertoires in COVID-19. Here immunoSEQ multiplex PCR was the method, and the copy in TCRdb shows in-frame clones only, minus some. The sample has fewer than 25,000 clones; around 92% are singletons. Sequencing was done on a sample of peripheral blood. The receptors shown here come from a man aged 65 to 79 with active COVID-19. CDR3s leave out the opening cysteine and the closing phenylalanine or tryptophan. Each record gives: V gene, J gene, clone size, CDR3 protein. Clone size, where shown, is once, few, many, or a class for clones that have expanded.

V gene: TRBV6-2/TRBV6-3; J gene: TRBJ1-5; clone size: -; CDR3 protein: ASSYARVYSNQPQH
V gene: TRBV5-1; J gene: TRBJ2-1; clone size: -; CDR3 protein: ASSLEGHVVPNEQF
V gene: TRBV6-5; J gene: TRBJ2-7; clone size: -; CDR3 protein: ASSYTGGYEQY
V gene: TRBV3-1/TRBV3-2; J gene: TRBJ2-3; clone size: -; CDR3 protein: ASSQDLGKRDTQY
V gene: TRBV5-5; J gene: TRBJ2-2; clone size: -; CDR3 protein: ASFRQGNTGELF
V gene: TRBV27; J gene: TRBJ1-3; clone size: -; CDR3 protein: ASSLGPGLSGNTIY
V gene: TRBV2; J gene: TRBJ2-7; clone size: -; CDR3 protein: ASSESVLAYEQY
V gene: TRBV10-3; J gene: TRBJ1-2; clone size: once; CDR3 protein: AISDPRNYGYT
V gene: TRBV6-2/TRBV6-3; J gene: TRBJ2-2; clone size: once; CDR3 protein: ASSYSGGRAAGGELF
V gene: TRBV6-2/TRBV6-3; J gene: TRBJ2-2; clone size: -; CDR3 protein: ASSYLGLNTGELF
V gene: TRBV30; J gene: TRBJ1-5; clone size: -; CDR3 protein: AWSGQGNQPQH
V gene: TRBV9; J gene: TRBJ2-2; clone size: -; CDR3 protein: ASSVAQTGMNTGELF
V gene: TRBV5-6; J gene: TRBJ1-3; clone size: -; CDR3 protein: ASSFRGPSGNTIY
V gene: TRBV28; J gene: TRBJ1-5; clone size: -; CDR3 protein: ASSLAGGDQPQH
V gene: TRBV5-1; J gene: TRBJ2-5; clone size: -; CDR3 protein: ASAGQAFQETQY
V gene: TRBV5-5; J gene: TRBJ2-7; clone size: few; CDR3 protein: ASSGTGGYEQY
V gene: TRBV3-1/TRBV3-2; J gene: TRBJ1-1; clone size: -; CDR3 protein: ASSQDQGGRAF
V gene: TRBV10-2; J gene: TRBJ1-2; clone size: -; CDR3 protein: ASSELRANYGYT
V gene: TRBV28; J gene: TRBJ1-1; clone size: once; CDR3 protein: ASREGNTEAF
V gene: TRBV21-1; J gene: TRBJ1-1; clone size: -; CDR3 protein: ASSRGKGMNTEAF